A selection of T cell receptor beta chains follows, all from one sample in a study of early T cells in non-severe SARS-CoV-2 infection. MiXCR was run by TCRdb on the 5' RACE reads, yielding one entry per CDR3 protein. The sample lists 30,000 to 40,000 distinct CDR3 sequences; 5.5% to 7% were seen once. Specimen: whole blood, collected at baseline. These receptors were taken from an adult who was a healthcare worker with PCR-confirmed SARS-CoV-2 infection or an uninfected control (not recorded which). CDR3s include the opening cysteine and the closing phenylalanine or tryptophan. The order of the fields is D gene, clone size, V gene, J gene, CDR3 DNA, CDR3 protein. A D gene is named only where the DNA matches it firmly. Size is omitted from some rows. Given values are once, few, many or a class for expanded clones.

-	many	TRBV18	TRBJ2-7	TGTGCCAGCTCGTCACAGGGTTACGAGCAGTACTTC	CASSSQGYEQYF
-	medium-sized	TRBV7-2	TRBJ2-3	TGTGCCAGCAGGGCTAACGAGCTGGGGGGCACAGATACGCAGTATTTT	CASRANELGGTDTQYF
-	many	TRBV3-1	TRBJ2-7	TGTGCCAGCAGCCGTGTGGGGGCACGCTACGAGCAGTACTTC	CASSRVGARYEQYF
-	many	TRBV6-6	TRBJ2-3	TGTGCCAGCAGACACCCCTCAGGGGATACGCAGTATTTT	CASRHPSGDTQYF
-	-	TRBV11-2	TRBJ2-7	TGTGCCAGCAGCTTAGCTGGAGGGAGTGGCGAGCAGTACTTC	CASSLAGGSGEQYF
-	many	TRBV20-1	TRBJ2-7	TGCAGTGCTAGTGACTCCAGGAGCTCCTACGAGCAGTACTTC	CSASDSRSSYEQYF
TRBD1	-	TRBV12-3/TRBV12-4	TRBJ2-2	TGTGCCAGCACCCTCGAGACAGGGGGCGGCACCGGGGAGCTGTTTTTT	CASTLETGGGTGELFF
-	-	TRBV6-5	TRBJ2-3	TGTGCCAGCAGTTACGGTTGGACAGATACGCAGTATTTT	CASSYGWTDTQYF
TRBD1	many	TRBV19	TRBJ1-5	TGTGCCAGTAGTATGACGGGACAGGGGACCCTCAAGAGCAATCAGCCCCAGCATTTT	CASSMTGQGTLKSNQPQHF
-	many	TRBV6-6	TRBJ1-6	TGTGCCAGCAGTCCTGGCTCCTATAATTCACCCCTCCACTTT	CASSPGSYNSPLHF
TRBD2	-	TRBV2	TRBJ2-1	TGTGCCAGCAGACGGCTAGCGGGGGACAGCTCCTACAATGAGCAGTTCTTC	CASRRLAGDSSYNEQFF
-	many	TRBV6-1	TRBJ1-1	TGTGCCAGCAGTGAAGTCCAGGGAGGAAGCACTGAAGCTTTCTTT	CASSEVQGGSTEAFF
-	many	TRBV7-2	TRBJ2-7	TGTGCCAGCAGCTCACAGGGACTGAACGAGCAGTACTTC	CASSSQGLNEQYF
TRBD2	-	TRBV13	TRBJ2-7	TGTGCCAGCAGCTTGGGGGGGGAAGCCTACGAGCAGTACTTC	CASSLGGEAYEQYF
-	many	TRBV14	TRBJ2-3	TGTGCCAGCAGGAAATCAGGGATAGCAGATACGCAGTATTTT	CASRKSGIADTQYF
TRBD1	many	TRBV30	TRBJ2-7	TGTGCCGGGACAGGGCGATACGAGCAGTACTTC	CAGTGRYEQYF
TRBD2	many	TRBV12-3/TRBV12-4	TRBJ2-5	TGTGCCAGCAGAGGACTAGCGGGGATGAAAGAGACCCAGTACTTC	CASRGLAGMKETQYF
-	-	TRBV6-6	TRBJ1-6	TGTGCCAGCAGTCCCCCGGTAGGGAACGGCTCACCCCTCCACTTT	CASSPPVGNGSPLHF
-	many	TRBV12-3/TRBV12-4	TRBJ2-3	TGTGCCAGCAGTTTCCGAACCTTCCTTACTAGCACAGATACGCAGTATTTT	CASSFRTFLTSTDTQYF
TRBD1	many	TRBV12-3/TRBV12-4	TRBJ1-6	TGTGCCAGCAGTTTGATGCAGGGGGCTGTAGGGTCACCCCTCCACTTT	CASSLMQGAVGSPLHF
-	few	TRBV12-3/TRBV12-4	TRBJ2-3	TGTGCCAGCAGTCCTCCCCGGGTAAACACAGATACGCAGTATTTT	CASSPPRVNTDTQYF
-	few	TRBV5-5	TRBJ2-3	TGTGCCAGCAGCCCCTACACAGATACGCAGTATTTT	CASSPYTDTQYF
TRBD2	many	TRBV20-1	TRBJ2-1	TGCAGTGCTAGAGATCCTAGCGGGAGGGTCCATGAGCAGTTCTTC	CSARDPSGRVHEQFF
-	many	TRBV7-2	TRBJ2-7	TGTGCCAGCAGCTCAAGGGGCACCTTAAACAACGAGCAGTACTTC	CASSSRGTLNNEQYF
-	many	TRBV19	TRBJ2-3	TGTGCCAGTAGTATAGTCGGAGCGGTCACAGATACGCAGTATTTT	CASSIVGAVTDTQYF
TRBD2	many	TRBV4-1	TRBJ2-7	TGCGCCAGCAGCCAAGATCCGGCGGGAGGGCTCCTCGGGTCCTACGAGCAGTACTTC	CASSQDPAGGLLGSYEQYF
-	many	TRBV7-8	TRBJ2-7	TGTGCCAGCAGCTTAGAGGCCAGGGGCCATTATAGGGACTACGAGCAGTACTTC	CASSLEARGHYRDYEQYF
TRBD1	many	TRBV12-5	TRBJ1-5	TGTGCTAGTGGACAGGGGAATCAGCCCCAGCATTTT	CASGQGNQPQHF
-	many	TRBV6-2/TRBV6-3	TRBJ2-1	TGTGCCAGCAGTCTACTCCGGACAGCCGATGAGCAGTTCTTC	CASSLLRTADEQFF
-	few	TRBV20-1	TRBJ2-3	TGCAGTGCTAGGGTCCCCACTGCCGCAAATACGCAGTATTTT	CSARVPTAANTQYF